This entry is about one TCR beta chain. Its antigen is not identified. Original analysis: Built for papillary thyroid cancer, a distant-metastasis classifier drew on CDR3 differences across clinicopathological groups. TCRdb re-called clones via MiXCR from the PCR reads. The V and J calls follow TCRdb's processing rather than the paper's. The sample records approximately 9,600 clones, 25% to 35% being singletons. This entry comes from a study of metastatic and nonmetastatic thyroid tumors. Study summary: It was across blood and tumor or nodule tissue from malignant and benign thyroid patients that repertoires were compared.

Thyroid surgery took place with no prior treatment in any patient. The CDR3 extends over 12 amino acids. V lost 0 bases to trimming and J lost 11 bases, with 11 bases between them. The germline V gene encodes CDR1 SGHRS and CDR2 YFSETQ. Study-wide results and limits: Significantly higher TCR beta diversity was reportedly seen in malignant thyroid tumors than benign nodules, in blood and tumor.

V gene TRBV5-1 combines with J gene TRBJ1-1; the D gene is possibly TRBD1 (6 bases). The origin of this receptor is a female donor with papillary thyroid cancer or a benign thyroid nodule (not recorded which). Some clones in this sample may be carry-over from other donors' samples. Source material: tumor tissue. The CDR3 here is CASSLEQGTAFF. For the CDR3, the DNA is TGCGCCAGCAGCTTGGAACAGGGTACGGCTTTCTTT.